This record concerns one T cell receptor beta chain sequence. Its specificity is unknown. This specimen belongs to a study of memory CD4+ T cells and cytomegalovirus serostatus. Overall study findings and caveats: Suggested: most of the CMV-linked TCR signature lies in CD4+ memory cells. CMV serostatus prediction reached median AUC roughly 0.95, or 0.91 with US-trained model.

Single viable CD3+CD4+CD8-CD45RO+ cells were sorted as the memory CD4+ T cells. V dropped 5 bases and J dropped 0; count of bases not matched to a gene: 3. Looked up from germline, CDR1 is SGHTA and CDR2 is FQGNSA. CDR3 length: 15 residues. TCRdb's copy holds only in-frame clones and misses some; the assay was immunoSEQ multiplex PCR. The table has 35,000 to 50,000 clones, about 80% seen once; the top ten hold 0.95% to 1.2%. This receptor was taken from an adult in good health and CMV-seronegative. The sequenced sample consisted of memory CD4+ T cells from blood. The chain couples TRBV7-2 to TRBJ2-1, with TRBD2 matching over 8 bases. The DNA of the CDR3 is TGTGCCAGCAGCCGAAGCGGGAGCTCCTACAATGAGCAGTTCTTC. It codes for CASSRSGSSYNEQFF.